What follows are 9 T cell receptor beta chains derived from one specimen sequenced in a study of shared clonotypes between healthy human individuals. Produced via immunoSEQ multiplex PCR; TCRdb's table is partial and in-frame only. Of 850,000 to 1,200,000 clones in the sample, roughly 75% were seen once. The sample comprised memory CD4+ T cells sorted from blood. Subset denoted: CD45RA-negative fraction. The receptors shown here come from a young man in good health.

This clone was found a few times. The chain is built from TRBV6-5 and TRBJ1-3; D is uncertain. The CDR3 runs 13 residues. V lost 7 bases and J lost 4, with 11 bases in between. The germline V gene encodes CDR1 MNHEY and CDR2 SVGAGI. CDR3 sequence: CASTTAGGNTIYF. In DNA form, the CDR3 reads TGTGCCAGCACCACGGCGGGCGGAAACACCATATATTTT.

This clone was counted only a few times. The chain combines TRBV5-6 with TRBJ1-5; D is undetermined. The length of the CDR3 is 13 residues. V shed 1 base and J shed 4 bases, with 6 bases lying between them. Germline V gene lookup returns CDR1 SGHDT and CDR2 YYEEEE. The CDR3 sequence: CASSLQGNQPQHF. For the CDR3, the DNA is TGTGCCAGCAGCTTGCAAGGAAATCAGCCCCAGCATTTT.

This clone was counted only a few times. CDR3 amino acids: CSVEPREQYF. The CDR3 DNA reads as TGCAGCGTTGAACCCCGAGAGCAGTACTTC. The rearrangement joins TRBV29-1 to TRBJ2-7; no definite D call. The V end lost 2 bases, the J end lost 7 bases, and 6 bases lay between the germline ends. Germline V gene data show CDR1 as SQVTM and CDR2 as ANQGSEA. CDR3 size: 10 residues.

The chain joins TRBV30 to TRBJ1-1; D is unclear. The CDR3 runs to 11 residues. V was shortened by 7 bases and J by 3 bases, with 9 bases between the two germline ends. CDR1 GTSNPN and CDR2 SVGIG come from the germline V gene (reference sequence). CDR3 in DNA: TGTGCCTCCATGTGGGACACTGAAGCTTTCTTT. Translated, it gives CASMWDTEAFF. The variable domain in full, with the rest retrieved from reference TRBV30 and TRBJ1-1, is SQTIHQWPATLVQPVGSPLSLECTVEGTSNPNLYWYRQAAGRGLQLLFYSVGIGQISSEVPQNLSASRPQDRQFILSSKKLLLSDSGFYLCASMWDTEAFFGQGTRLTVV.

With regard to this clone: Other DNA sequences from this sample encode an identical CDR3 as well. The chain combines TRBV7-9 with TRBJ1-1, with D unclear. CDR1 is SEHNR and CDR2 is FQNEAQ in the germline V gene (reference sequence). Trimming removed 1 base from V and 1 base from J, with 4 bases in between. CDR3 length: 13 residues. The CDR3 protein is CASSLGANTEAFF. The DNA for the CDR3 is TGTGCCAGCAGCTTAGGGGCGAACACTGAAGCTTTCTTT.

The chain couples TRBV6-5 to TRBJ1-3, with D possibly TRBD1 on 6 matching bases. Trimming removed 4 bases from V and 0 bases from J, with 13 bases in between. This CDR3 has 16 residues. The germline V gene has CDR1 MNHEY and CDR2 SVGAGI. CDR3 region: CASSSGHADSGNTIYF. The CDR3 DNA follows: TGTGCCAGCAGTTCGGGACACGCGGACTCTGGAAACACCATATATTTT.

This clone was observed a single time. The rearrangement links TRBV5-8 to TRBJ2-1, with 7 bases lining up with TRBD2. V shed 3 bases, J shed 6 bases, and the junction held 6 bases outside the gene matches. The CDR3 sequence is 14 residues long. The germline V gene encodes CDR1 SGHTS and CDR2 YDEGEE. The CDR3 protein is CASSSLRGSNEQFF. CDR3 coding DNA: TGTGCCAGCAGCTCCCTACGCGGGAGCAATGAGCAGTTCTTC.

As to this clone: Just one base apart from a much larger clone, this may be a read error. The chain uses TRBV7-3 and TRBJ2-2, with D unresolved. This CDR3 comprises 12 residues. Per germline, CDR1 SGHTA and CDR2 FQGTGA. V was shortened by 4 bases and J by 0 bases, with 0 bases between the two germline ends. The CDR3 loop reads CASSSNTGELFF. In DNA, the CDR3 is TGTGCCAGCAGCTCGAACACCGGGGAGCTGTTTTTT.

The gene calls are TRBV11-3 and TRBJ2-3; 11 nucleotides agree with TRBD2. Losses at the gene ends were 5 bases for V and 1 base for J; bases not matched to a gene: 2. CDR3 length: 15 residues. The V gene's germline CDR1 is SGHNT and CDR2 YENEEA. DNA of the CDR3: TGTGCCAGCAGCCTAGCGGGGGGCCGCACAGATACGCAGTATTTT. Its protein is CASSLAGGRTDTQYF.